This T cell receptor beta chain comes out of a study of cytomegalovirus exposure and HLA in healthy donors. Study-wide findings and caveats: Cytomegalovirus-associated status was assigned to fewer than 200 TCR beta chains.

Turning to this clone: What it recognizes is unknown.

Germline V gene lookup returns CDR1 SGHTA and CDR2 FQGTGA. CDR3 length: 16 amino acids. J was trimmed by 0 bases and V by 1 base; bases with no gene match: 3. Profiled with immunoSEQ multiplex PCR; TCRdb holds only in-frame clones, not every one. The table records approximately 280,000 clones, 88% of them present only once. The receptor comes from a woman between 18 and 29 years old in good health and CMV-seronegative. V and J are TRBV7-3 and TRBJ2-1, with 7 bases fitting TRBD2. Sample: PBMCs. CDR3 nucleotide sequence: TGTGCCAGCAGCTTAAGGGGGGGAGCCTCCTACAATGAGCAGTTCTTC. Amino acids: CASSLRGGASYNEQFF.